Listed here are 28 T cell receptor beta chains from one sample, sequenced in a study of T cell repertoires in cytomegalovirus infection. TCRdb re-called the reads through MiXCR, storing one row per CDR3 protein. There are approximately 250,000 distinct CDR3 sequences in the sample; approximately 9.1% occur only once, and over 12% lies in the top ten. Material: PBMCs. The source of these receptors is a human donor in good health (CMV status not recorded). Some clones in this sample may be carry-over from other donors' samples.

This clonotype was counted ten times or more. The rearrangement uses TRBV7-2 and TRBJ2-5; D is undetermined. V was pared by 2 bases and J by 5 bases, with 6 bases between. Germline lookup yields CDR1 SGHTA and CDR2 FQGNSA. This CDR3 has 12 amino acids. In DNA, the CDR3 is TGTGCCAGCAGCTTATCGTGGGAGACCCAGTACTTC. Protein product: CASSLSWETQYF.

This clonotype was observed many times. This rearrangement joins TRBV7-2 to TRBJ1-2, with TRBD1 matching over 9 bases. Trimming took 2 bases from V and 5 from J; bases not matched to a gene: 12. Germline V lookup: CDR1 SGHTA, CDR2 FQGNSA. CDR3 length: 17 amino acids. The chain's CDR3 is CASSLTQTGGLGYGYTF. The DNA of the CDR3 is TGTGCCAGCAGCTTAACCCAGACAGGGGGGCTGGGGTATGGCTACACCTTC. The variable domain in full, completed from reference TRBV7-2 and TRBJ1-2, reads GAGVSQSPSNKVTEKGKDVELRCDPISGHTALYWYRQSLGQGLEFLIYFQGNSAPDKSGLPSDRFSAERTGGSVSTLTIQRTQQEDSAVYLCASSLTQTGGLGYGYTFGSGTRLTVV.

This clonotype was detected many times. The gene calls are TRBV10-3 and TRBJ1-5; TRBD1 matches at 9 bases. This CDR3 region has 15 residues. Per the germline V gene, CDR1 is ENHRY and CDR2 is SYGVKD. The V segment lost 6 bases and the J segment 7 bases; nucleotides outside the gene matches: 10. For the CDR3, the DNA is TGTGCCATCAGAGAAGAAACAGGGGGCGGCCAGCCCCAGCATTTT. The encoded protein is CAIREETGGGQPQHF.

This clonotype was counted at least ten times. The CDR3 coding sequence is TGTGCCAGCAGTTACTCGGGACTAGCGGCGAACAATGAGCAGTTCTTC. It yields the protein CASSYSGLAANNEQFF. The chain joins TRBV6-5 to TRBJ2-1; 11 bases agree with TRBD2. The germline CDR1 and CDR2 sequences are MNHEY and SVGAGI. The length of the CDR3 is 16 residues. Losses at the gene ends were 0 bases for V and 5 bases for J; bases not matched to a gene: 3.

This clonotype was counted at least ten times. The chain employs TRBV7-2 and TRBJ2-1; 15 bases align to TRBD2. Germline V CDR1 and CDR2: SGHTA, FQGNSA. This CDR3 has 18 amino acids. V dropped 4 bases and J dropped 10; count of bases not matched to a gene: 14. The CDR3 here is CASSSRGLAGGRGDEQFF. CDR3 nucleotides: TGTGCCAGCAGCTCAAGAGGACTAGCGGGGGGGCGAGGTGACGAGCAGTTCTTC.

CDR3 nucleotides: TGTGCCAGCAGTCTAACTACGACAGGGGTGAGCAATCAGCCCCAGCATTTT. It specifies CASSLTTTGVSNQPQHF. The chain joins TRBV27 to TRBJ1-5; 8 bases align to TRBD1. The CDR3 totals 17 residues. J lost 1 base, V lost 5 bases, and 10 bases had no gene match. The germline CDR1 and CDR2 sequences are MNHEY and SMNVEV (reference sequence).

This clonotype occurred many times. The CDR3 spells CASSGGGPDTQYF. DNA for the CDR3: TGTGCCAGCAGTGGGGGAGGTCCGGATACGCAGTATTTT. The genes are TRBV6-1 and TRBJ2-3, with D possibly being TRBD2 (6 bases). The germline V gene encodes CDR1 MNHNS and CDR2 SASEGT. There are 13 residues in the CDR3. Deletions cut 4 bases from V and 6 bases from J, with 11 bases between.

This clonotype was seen many times. The chain couples TRBV28 to TRBJ2-3, with 9 positions matching TRBD2. The V segment lost 5 bases and the J segment 3 bases; nucleotides outside the gene matches: 12. The CDR3 loop spans 17 amino acids. CDR1 MDHEN and CDR2 SYDVKM come from the germline V gene. CDR3 coding DNA: TGTGCCAGCAGTGTTTCGGGTAGCGGGGGCTGGACAGATACGCAGTATTTT. The encoded protein is CASSVSGSGGWTDTQYF.

This clonotype has a count of ten or more. The J gene is TRBJ2-1, the V gene TRBV28; D is perhaps TRBD1 or TRBD2 (6 bases each). The CDR3 spans 13 residues. The germline gives CDR1 MDHEN, CDR2 SYDVKM. V lost 8 bases, J lost 3 bases, and 11 bases lay in between. The CDR3: CASRRGNYNEQFF. The CDR3 bases are TGTGCCAGCCGGAGGGGGAACTACAATGAGCAGTTCTTC. The full variable domain, with the rest looked up from reference TRBV28 and TRBJ2-1, is DVKVTQSSRYLVKRTGEKVFLECVQDMDHENMFWYRQDPGLGLRLIYFSYDVKMKEKGDIPEGYSVSREKKERFSLILESASTNQTSMYLCASRRGNYNEQFFGPGTRLTVL.

The chain joins TRBV2 to TRBJ2-4, with D possibly being TRBD1 (7 bases). V lost 3 bases and J lost 5, with 17 bases in between. From germline, CDR1 is SNHLY and CDR2 FYNNEI. The CDR3 contains 16 residues. This CDR3 is CASSETGRTGENIQYF. As DNA, the CDR3 is TGTGCCAGCAGTGAGACTGGGAGGACAGGAGAAAACATTCAGTACTTC.

This clonotype was observed many times. The chain is built from TRBV7-2 and TRBJ2-1, with 9 bases identical to TRBD2. Germline CDR1 reads SGHTA; CDR2 reads FQGNSA. The CDR3 sequence is 16 residues long. After removal of 0 bases from V and 4 bases from J, the junction contained 4 bases not matched to a gene. CDR3 region: CASSLALAGYYNEQFF. DNA of the CDR3: TGTGCCAGCAGCTTAGCGCTAGCGGGGTATTACAATGAGCAGTTCTTC.

This clonotype was detected only a few times. V gene TRBV19 combines with J gene TRBJ1-4, with D possibly being TRBD1 (6 bases). In germline, CDR1 is LNHDA, CDR2 SQIVND (reference sequence). Deletions cut 6 bases from V and 0 bases from J, with 8 bases between. The CDR3 is made up of 14 amino acids. CDR3 residues: CASSNRATNEKLFF. The CDR3 bases are TGTGCCAGTAGCAACAGGGCAACTAATGAAAAACTGTTTTTT.

In its sample, this clonotype was seen many times. The gene calls are TRBV27 and TRBJ1-2; D may be TRBD1 (6 bases). V was trimmed by 6 bases and J by 4 bases, leaving 12 bases between them. Germline values: CDR1 MNHEY, CDR2 SMNVEV (reference sequence). The CDR3 runs to 13 residues. The DNA of the CDR3 is TGTGCCAGCAGCTCGGGGGCCGGCTATGGCTACACCTTC. Protein: CASSSGAGYGYTF.

This clonotype occurred many times. This sequence joins TRBV28 and TRBJ1-2, with a weak D call TRBD1 (5 bases). The CDR3 is made up of 15 amino acids. Germline CDR1 MDHEN, CDR2 SYDVKM. V shed 6 bases and J shed 3 bases, with 17 bases lying between them. CDR3 DNA: TGTGCCAGCAGCCGGGGCGCGGGAATCTACTATGGCTACACCTTC. Encoded protein: CASSRGAGIYYGYTF.

In this sample, this clonotype turned up a few times. This sequence joins TRBV7-6 and TRBJ2-1; TRBD2 might be the D (5 bases). Trimming removed 0 bases from V and 5 bases from J, with 14 bases in between. CDR1 and CDR2 (germline): SGHVS, FNYEAQ. This CDR3 region has 16 residues. The chain's CDR3 is CASSLARADPNNEQFF. The DNA of the CDR3 is TGTGCCAGCAGCTTAGCGCGGGCAGACCCTAACAATGAGCAGTTCTTC. The full variable domain, rest sourced from reference TRBV7-6 and TRBJ2-1, is GAGVSQSPRYKVTKRGQDVALRCDPISGHVSLYWYRQALGQGPEFLTYFNYEAQQDKSGLPNDRFSAERPEGSISTLTIQRTEQRDSAMYRCASSLARADPNNEQFFGPGTRLTVL.

The chain has TRBV19 and TRBJ2-7, with D possibly being TRBD2 (6 bases). CDR1 is LNHDA and CDR2 is SQIVND in the germline V gene (reference sequence). Trimming cost V 3 bases and J 3 bases, with 12 bases left between them. The CDR3 loop spans 14 amino acids. DNA of the CDR3: TGTGCCAGTAGTATGGAGGGCCGTATCTACGAGCAGTACTTC. The encoded protein is CASSMEGRIYEQYF.

This clonotype was observed many times. The rearrangement joins TRBV7-2 to TRBJ1-3, with no clear D. CDR1 is SGHTA, CDR2 FQGNSA, per germline. V dropped 1 base and J dropped 0 bases, with 7 bases sitting between them. The CDR3 spans 15 residues. In DNA, the CDR3 is TGTGCCAGCAGCTTAGGGGCACTCTCTGGAAACACCATATATTTT. This codes for CASSLGALSGNTIYF.

This clonotype turned up a few times. The rearrangement uses TRBV7-2 and TRBJ1-1, with 9 bases identical to TRBD1. The CDR3 consists of 14 residues. Germline CDR1 and CDR2: SGHTA and FQGNSA. The junction had 4 bases not matched to a gene; V was cut back by 5 bases and J by 3 bases. The CDR3 sequence: CASSTRQGDTEAFF. In DNA, the CDR3 is TGTGCCAGCAGCACCAGACAGGGGGACACTGAAGCTTTCTTT.

This clonotype was picked up many times. DNA for the CDR3: TGTGCCAGCAGCCTACAGCGCCACTATAATTCACCCCTCCACTTT. Protein product: CASSLQRHYNSPLHF. The chain links TRBV7-2 to TRBJ1-6, with D hard to call. Germline V CDR1 and CDR2: SGHTA, FQGNSA. This CDR3 is built from 15 residues. Trimming pared 5 bases from V and 3 bases from J, leaving 11 bases between.

This sequence joins TRBV5-6 and TRBJ1-1, with D perhaps matching TRBD1 (5 bases). The germline V gene has CDR1 SGHDT and CDR2 YYEEEE. The V gene lost 3 bases and the J gene lost 4 bases, with 10 bases spanning the gap. The CDR3 consists of 13 residues. Here the CDR3 reads CASSSPGTTEAFF. In nucleotides, the CDR3 is TGTGCCAGCAGCTCTCCAGGGACCACTGAAGCTTTCTTT.

This clonotype was counted many times. The V gene is TRBV7-2, the J gene TRBJ1-5; possibly TRBD1 for D (5 bases). Germline CDR1 SGHTA, CDR2 FQGNSA. The CDR3 spans 14 residues. V dropped 2 bases and J dropped 6 bases, with 11 bases sitting between them. The CDR3 bases are TGTGCCAGCAGCTTATCGTCAGGGAGTCAGCCCCAGCATTTT. Its protein product is CASSLSSGSQPQHF.

The genes are TRBV7-2 and TRBJ2-2; D is unresolved. This CDR3 region has 15 residues. Trimming shortened V by 4 bases and J by 4 bases, and 13 bases separated the two germline ends. Germline V gene data show CDR1 as SGHTA and CDR2 as FQGNSA. CDR3 loop: CASSSSGKSTGELFF. The CDR3 DNA is TGTGCCAGCAGCTCCAGTGGGAAGAGCACCGGGGAGCTGTTTTTT.

This clonotype has more than one count but fewer than ten. This rearrangement joins TRBV2 to TRBJ2-1; D might be TRBD1 (6 bases). Between the trimmed V and J ends, which lost 5 bases and 6 bases, there was a span of 14 bases. The length of the CDR3 is 14 residues. CDR1 and CDR2 (germline): SNHLY, FYNNEI. Written as DNA, the CDR3 is TGTGCCAGCAGTCCGACTCAGGACAGCAATGAGCAGTTCTTC. Its protein product is CASSPTQDSNEQFF.

The sample holds many counts of this clonotype. The chain links TRBV10-3 to TRBJ2-1; the match to TRBD2 covers 13 bases. J lost 9 bases, V lost 6 bases, and 8 bases had no gene match. There are 15 residues in the CDR3. Germline V lookup: CDR1 ENHRY, CDR2 SYGVKD. The CDR3 coding sequence is TGTGCCATCAGCGGGACTAGCGGGACGGAGGGTGAGCAGTTCTTC. This gives the protein CAISGTSGTEGEQFF.

This clonotype was recorded many times. The chain links TRBV7-3 to TRBJ2-3; 7 bases map to TRBD2. Germline CDR1 and CDR2: SGHTA and FQGTGA. This CDR3 has 16 residues. Trimming removed 5 bases from V and 0 bases from J; junction bases left unmatched: 8. The CDR3 DNA sequence: TGTGCCAGCAGCCCGACCCAGGGAGGGAGCACAGATACGCAGTATTTT. The encoded protein is CASSPTQGGSTDTQYF.

This clonotype was seen more than once but under ten times. The rearrangement links TRBV10-2 to TRBJ2-7, with 8 bases that match TRBD2. Germline assignment: CDR1 WSHSY and CDR2 SAAADI. The CDR3 consists of 14 residues. Trimming cost V 4 bases and J 2 bases; bases outside gene matches: 4. CDR3 in amino acids: CASSGGLGPYEQYF. CDR3 nucleotides: TGCGCCAGCAGTGGGGGACTAGGCCCCTACGAGCAGTACTTC.

This clonotype appeared many times. This chain links TRBV6-1 with TRBJ1-1; D gene ambiguous. The CDR3 is 13 residues long. V lost 1 base to trimming and J lost 1 base, with 4 bases between them. CDR1 and CDR2 (germline): MNHNS, SASEGT. This CDR3 reads CASSEVRNTEAFF. CDR3 in DNA: TGTGCCAGCAGTGAAGTCAGGAACACTGAAGCTTTCTTT.

This clonotype has only a few counts. The chain links TRBV11-3 to TRBJ2-1, with 8 nucleotides matching TRBD1. Germline V gene data show CDR1 as SGHNT and CDR2 as YENEEA. V shed 5 bases and J 8 bases; nucleotides not matched to a gene: 8. CDR3 length: 14 amino acids. The CDR3: CASSDRTGLYEQFF. Written as DNA, the CDR3 is TGTGCCAGCAGCGACCGGACAGGGCTTTATGAGCAGTTCTTC.